Presented here are 29 T cell receptor beta chains from one specimen sequenced in a study of precursors of human CD4 cytotoxic T cells (dated by TCRdb to the late 2010s). Instrument used: Illumina MiSeq. Through fastp at Q25 and MiXCR, TCRdb rebuilt clones from the public reads, retaining in-frame beta chains. Every entry covers one CDR3 protein and lists the most common genes and DNA from its rows. Across this sample there are around 850 distinct CDR3 sequences, with 15% to 20% seen only once. 10% of the sample is in the top ten clones. To test for a precursor-effector relationship among CD4 cytotoxic T cells, four sorted CD4+ memory subsets (TCM, TEM, IL-7Rhigh TEMRA, IL-7R- TEMRA) underwent bulk UMI-based TCR sequencing. Material: memory CD4+ T cells from blood (PBMCs). All receptors come from a human donor in good health.

The chain joins TRBV5-1 to TRBJ2-5; 7 bases match TRBD1. The CDR3 runs 15 residues. V dropped 0 bases and J dropped 4; count of bases not matched to a gene: 6. Germline assignment: CDR1 SGHRS and CDR2 YFSETQ. In DNA form, the CDR3 reads TGCGCCAGCAGCTTGGGACAGGGAAATAGAGAGACCCAGTACTTC. This codes for CASSLGQGNRETQYF.

In this sample, this clonotype is large (0.1 to 1%). The chain carries TRBV9 and TRBJ2-7; D may match TRBD1 or TRBD2 (5 bases each). V lost 0 bases and J 8 bases, leaving 12 bases between the germline ends. Germline loops: CDR1 SGDLS, CDR2 YYNGEE. This CDR3 has 13 residues. In DNA form, the CDR3 reads TGTGCCAGCAGCGTAGGAGATGGGACCAAGCAGTACTTC. Translating it yields CASSVGDGTKQYF.

This sequence joins TRBV6-1 and TRBJ2-7; TRBD1 aligns across 8 bases. V shed 5 bases, J shed 4 bases, and the junction held 7 bases outside the gene matches. CDR1 is MNHNS and CDR2 is SASEGT in the germline V gene. This CDR3 is built from 14 residues. CDR3: CASSKDRGGYEQYF. CDR3 DNA: TGTGCCAGCAGTAAAGACAGGGGTGGTTACGAGCAGTACTTC.

The rearrangement links TRBV5-1 to TRBJ2-4, with D tentatively TRBD2 (5 bases). The germline V and J ends were trimmed by 0 bases and 7 bases, with 11 bases remaining between them. CDR1 and CDR2 from the germline V gene are SGHRS and YFSETQ. The CDR3 consists of 14 residues. The CDR3 sequence: CASSLGPGWNIQYF. The CDR3 DNA reads as TGCGCCAGCAGCTTGGGTCCGGGGTGGAACATTCAGTACTTC.

This clonotype is large (0.1 to 1%) in the sample. An end of the junction does not agree with germline; a read error may underlie this. The chain combines TRBV7-7 with TRBJ2-5; the match to TRBD2 covers 7 bases. Germline CDR1 and CDR2: SSHAT and FNYEAQ (reference sequence). CDR3 length: 14 amino acids. The CDR3 protein is CASSLAGGGETQYF. Written as DNA, the CDR3 is TGTGCTAGCAGCTTAGCTGGGGGAGGGGAGACCCAGTACTTC.

This chain joins TRBV28 and TRBJ2-5, with unresolved D. In germline, CDR1 is MDHEN, CDR2 SYDVKM. The CDR3 has 10 residues. V was shortened by 5 bases and J by 5 bases, with 3 bases between the two germline ends. CDR3 coding DNA: TGTGCCAGCAGTAAGGAGACCCAGTACTTC. This gives the protein CASSKETQYF.

This clonotype has more than one count but fewer than ten. CDR3 in DNA: TGTGCCAGCCAAAACGGAGGGTCAGCGAACACCGGGGAGCTGTTTTTT. Translated, it gives CASQNGGSANTGELFF. The chain carries TRBV28 and TRBJ2-2, with D perhaps TRBD2 (6 bases). CDR1 and CDR2 from the germline V gene are MDHEN and SYDVKM. V was trimmed by 8 bases and J by 0 bases, leaving 16 bases between them. CDR3 length: 16 residues.

The rearrangement uses TRBV18 and TRBJ2-1; TRBD2 agrees at 14 bases. The CDR3 spans 16 residues. CDR1 KGHSH and CDR2 LQKENI come from the germline V gene. J lost 8 bases, V lost 6 bases, and 9 bases had no gene match. CDR3 bases: TGTGCCAGCTCGCCAACCGGGACTAGCGGGAGTCATGAGCAGTTCTTC. It encodes CASSPTGTSGSHEQFF.

By frequency in the sample, this clonotype is large. The rearrangement links TRBV10-3 to TRBJ2-3; the D gene is possibly TRBD2 (6 bases). Trimming cost V 10 bases and J 4 bases, with 18 bases left between them. CDR1 and CDR2 (germline): ENHRY, SYGVKD. This CDR3 is built from 14 residues. The CDR3 DNA reads as TGTGCCAGCCATCAAGGAACGGGAGCAGATACGCAGTATTTT. The encoded protein is CASHQGTGADTQYF.

In its sample, this clonotype was seen a few times. The J gene is TRBJ2-7, the V gene TRBV10-2, with a tentative D call TRBD2 (6 bases). CDR3 length: 14 residues. The V end lost 2 bases, the J end lost 3 bases, and 11 bases lay between the germline ends. In germline, CDR1 is WSHSY, CDR2 SAAADI. The chain's CDR3 is CASSEPRTNYEQYF. The CDR3 DNA follows: TGCGCCAGCAGTGAGCCCAGGACTAACTACGAGCAGTACTTC.

This clonotype was counted only a few times. The J gene is TRBJ1-2, the V gene TRBV29-1; D is ambiguous. Germline CDR1 and CDR2: SQVTM and ANQGSEA. The length of the CDR3 is 15 residues. Trimming removed 0 bases from V and 0 bases from J, with 11 bases in between. CDR3 in amino acids: CSVEERVASNYGYTF. CDR3 nucleotide sequence: TGCAGCGTTGAAGAGAGGGTAGCTTCTAACTATGGCTACACCTTC.

There are a few counts of this clonotype. The CDR3 region is CASSLALTAEQAFF. CDR3 nucleotide sequence: TGCGCCAGCAGCTTGGCCCTTACCGCAGAACAAGCTTTCTTT. The chain links TRBV5-1 to TRBJ1-1; D gene unclear. The CDR3 loop spans 14 amino acids. Trimming took off 0 bases at V and 9 bases at J, with 15 bases between the two ends. Germline lookup yields CDR1 SGHRS and CDR2 YFSETQ. Based on the CDR3 plus reference TRBV5-1 and TRBJ1-1, the full variable domain is KAGVTQTPRYLIKTRGQQVTLSCSPISGHRSVSWYQQTPGQGLQFLFEYFSETQRNKGNFPGRFSGRQFSNSRSEMNVSTLELGDSALYLCASSLALTAEQAFFGQGTRLTVV.

On this clonotype: Given a far larger clone just one base away, this is likely a sequencing read error. The rearrangement links TRBV12-3 or TRBV12-4 to TRBJ1-4; no definite D call. The CDR3 has 12 residues. CDR3 protein: CAGSYISEKLFF. DNA of the CDR3: TGTGCCGGCAGTTACATCAGTGAAAAACTGTTTTTT.

The chain carries TRBV5-1 and TRBJ1-2, with D unclear. The V and J ends lost 4 bases and 3 bases respectively, with 7 bases between them. The length of the CDR3 is 12 residues. The germline gives CDR1 SGHRS, CDR2 YFSETQ. Here the CDR3 reads CASSQTDYGYTF. CDR3 DNA sequence: TGCGCCAGCAGCCAAACCGACTATGGCTACACCTTC.

V usage is TRBV20-1 and J usage is TRBJ1-1, with TRBD1 matching 8 bases. Germline assignment: CDR1 DFQATT and CDR2 SNEGSKA (reference sequence). The CDR3 covers 14 residues. Germline trimming cut 5 bases from V and 6 bases from J; bases unmatched to any gene: 11. The CDR3 sequence: CSAHHQGARPEAFF. The CDR3 DNA is TGCAGTGCTCATCACCAGGGGGCGAGGCCTGAAGCTTTCTTT.

This clonotype qualifies as large. The V gene is TRBV3-1, the J gene TRBJ1-2; D is unclear. Per the germline V gene, CDR1 is LGHDT and CDR2 is YNNKEL (reference sequence). The CDR3 consists of 14 residues. Deletions cut 4 bases from V and 3 bases from J, with 12 bases between. For the CDR3, the DNA is TGTGCCAGCAGCCCCACGCATGCTGACTATGGCTACACCTTC. This translates into CASSPTHADYGYTF.

A word on this clonotype: A single base separates this from a much larger clone, so it may be a read error. The conserved phenylalanine or tryptophan is not found at the CDR3 terminus, so this likely reflects a read error. The chain combines TRBV7-9 with TRBJ1-3; no clear D gene. The length of the CDR3 is 15 residues. V was shortened by 0 bases and J by 3 bases, with 9 bases between the two germline ends. Germline V gene lookup returns CDR1 SEHNR and CDR2 FQNEAQ (reference sequence). CDR3 sequence (DNA): TGTGCCAGCAGCTTAGCGGGATCTGTTGGAAACACCATATATTCT. Amino acids: CASSLAGSVGNTIYS.

This chain uses TRBV5-1 with TRBJ2-2; TRBD1 aligns across 11 bases. J was trimmed by 2 bases and V by 3 bases; bases with no gene match: 3. The CDR3 consists of 16 residues. Per germline, CDR1 SGHRS and CDR2 YFSETQ. CDR3 loop: CASSSGTGGNTGELFF. CDR3 DNA: TGCGCCAGCAGCTCCGGGACAGGGGGTAACACCGGGGAGCTGTTTTTT.

The gene calls are TRBV11-2 and TRBJ2-2; 8 bases line up with TRBD2. CDR3 size: 17 residues. V lost 2 bases and J lost 4; bases outside the gene matches: 9. Looked up from germline, CDR1 is SGHAT and CDR2 is FQNNGV. The chain's CDR3 is CASSLLASGSPTGELFF. Written as DNA, the CDR3 is TGTGCCAGCAGCTTATTAGCCAGCGGGAGTCCCACCGGGGAGCTGTTTTTT. The whole variable domain, remainder taken from reference TRBV11-2 and TRBJ2-2, is EAGVAQSPRYKIIEKRQSVAFWCNPISGHATLYWYQQILGQGPKLLIQFQNNGVVDDSQLPKDRFSAERLKGVDSTLKIQPAKLEDSAVYLCASSLLASGSPTGELFFGEGSRLTVL.

This clonotype is large. The V and J genes are TRBV5-1 and TRBJ2-3; possible D gene TRBD1, 5 bases. This CDR3 is built from 16 residues. In germline, CDR1 is SGHRS, CDR2 YFSETQ. Trimming took 0 bases from V and 0 from J, leaving 11 bases between them. The CDR3 DNA reads as TGCGCCAGCAGCTTGGAAGACAGAACTAGCACAGATACGCAGTATTTT. It yields the protein CASSLEDRTSTDTQYF.

This clonotype was seen a few times. The J gene is TRBJ2-1, the V gene TRBV12-3 or TRBV12-4; 9 bases fit TRBD2. This CDR3 is 14 amino acids long. With 5 bases clipped from V and 7 bases from J, the junction kept 6 bases outside the gene matches. In DNA, the CDR3 is TGTGCCAGCAGTAAGACGCGGGGGGGGAATGAGCAGTTCTTC. It translates to CASSKTRGGNEQFF.

This clonotype was seen more than once but under ten times. The chain has TRBV5-1 and TRBJ2-7, with 8 bases that match TRBD1. This CDR3 region has 14 residues. Germline V CDR1 and CDR2: SGHRS, YFSETQ. V trimming: 4 bases; J trimming: 5 bases; junction bases outside the gene matches: 8. The CDR3 is CASSLGQGGDEQYF. Here the CDR3 DNA reads TGCGCCAGCAGCCTAGGACAGGGTGGCGACGAGCAGTACTTC.

This clonotype turned up a few times. V is TRBV28 and J is TRBJ1-2; a possible D gene is TRBD1 (5 bases). Trimming stripped 11 bases from V and 6 bases from J, with 13 bases between. The germline V gene has CDR1 MDHEN and CDR2 SYDVKM. This CDR3 spans 11 amino acids. The CDR3 bases are TGTGCCGCAGCCCAGGGTGATGGCTACACCTTC. It yields the protein CAAAQGDGYTF.

This chain uses TRBV6-6 with TRBJ2-3, with 11 positions matching TRBD2. Germline V gives CDR1 MNHNY, CDR2 SVGAGI (reference sequence). The CDR3 loop spans 19 amino acids. The trim removed 1 base at V and 2 bases at J, leaving 11 bases unmatched. The CDR3 protein is CASSYFGTSGYRVTDTQYF. CDR3 DNA: TGTGCCAGCAGTTACTTTGGGACTAGCGGATACCGAGTCACAGATACGCAGTATTTT.

The chain employs TRBV5-1 and TRBJ1-2; the D is unclear. Trimming left V 0 bases short and J 8 bases short, with 11 bases between. Per the germline V gene, CDR1 is SGHRS and CDR2 is YFSETQ. The CDR3 is made up of 13 amino acids. CDR3 protein: CASSLERERGYTF. The CDR3, as DNA: TGCGCCAGCAGCTTGGAAAGGGAACGAGGCTACACCTTC.

The table lists this clonotype with a few counts. The chain joins TRBV11-2 to TRBJ2-5; 13 bases agree with TRBD2. The CDR3 runs to 15 residues. Germline V gene sequence: CDR1 SGHAT, CDR2 FQNNGV. Trimming took 6 bases from V and 4 from J; bases not matched to a gene: 5. CDR3 region: CASRGLAGRRETQYF. The CDR3 DNA is TGTGCCAGCAGGGGACTAGCGGGACGTCGAGAGACCCAGTACTTC.

This clonotype was observed a handful of times. The V and J genes are TRBV28 and TRBJ2-7, with D perhaps TRBD2 (7 bases). V dropped 7 bases and J dropped 2 bases, with 18 bases sitting between them. CDR3 length equals 15 residues. Germline V gives CDR1 MDHEN, CDR2 SYDVKM. DNA for the CDR3: TGTGCCAGCATCCCCGGAGGGGGGGCGACCTACGAGCAGTACTTC. Encoded protein: CASIPGGGATYEQYF.

This sequence joins TRBV6-1 and TRBJ2-7; D is perhaps TRBD2 (6 bases). Germline values: CDR1 MNHNS, CDR2 SASEGT. V lost 0 bases to trimming and J lost 5 bases, with 14 bases between them. This CDR3 is 15 amino acids long. The DNA of the CDR3 is TGTGCCAGCAGTGAAGCGAGGGGCGGGACTGACGAGCAGTACTTC. Translation gives CASSEARGGTDEQYF.

This clonotype occurred a few times. The chain joins TRBV9 to TRBJ2-3, with D uncertain. This CDR3 is built from 14 residues. V was pared by 0 bases and J by 0 bases, with 5 bases between. CDR1 and CDR2 (germline): SGDLS, YYNGEE. The CDR3 nucleotides read TGTGCCAGCAGCGTAGAGGCCAGCACAGATACGCAGTATTTT. Translation gives CASSVEASTDTQYF. The variable domain in full, with the rest retrieved from reference TRBV9 and TRBJ2-3, is DSGVTQTPKHLITATGQRVTLRCSPRSGDLSVYWYQQSLDQGLQFLIQYYNGEERAKGNILERFSAQQFPDLHSELNLSSLELGDSALYFCASSVEASTDTQYFGPGTRLTVL.